This TCR beta chain is from a study of T cell responses to AZD1222 COVID-19 vaccine. Study-level points and caveats: The peak T cell response came first, and repertoires were sampled only after it. Mostly white British, mostly female donors; authors suggested clonal diversity may be underestimated.

Here immunoSEQ multiplex PCR was the method, and the copy in TCRdb shows in-frame clones only, minus some. The sample shows some 150,000 clones, around 90% of them seen only once. In germline, CDR1 is MNHNS, CDR2 SASEGT. V was cut by 0 bases and J by 10 bases, with 10 bases left in between. This CDR3 has 13 residues. On this clone: Its antigen is not identified.

The chain couples TRBV6-1 to TRBJ2-1, with TRBD2 as a possible D gene (5 bases). The receptor's source is an adult who received the AZD1222 COVID-19 vaccine. Sequencing was performed on peripheral blood, taken 28 days after the second AZD1222 dose. CDR3 in DNA: TGTGCCAGCAGTGAAGCGAGAGGGTGGGAGCAGTTCTTC. Encoded protein: CASSEARGWEQFF.